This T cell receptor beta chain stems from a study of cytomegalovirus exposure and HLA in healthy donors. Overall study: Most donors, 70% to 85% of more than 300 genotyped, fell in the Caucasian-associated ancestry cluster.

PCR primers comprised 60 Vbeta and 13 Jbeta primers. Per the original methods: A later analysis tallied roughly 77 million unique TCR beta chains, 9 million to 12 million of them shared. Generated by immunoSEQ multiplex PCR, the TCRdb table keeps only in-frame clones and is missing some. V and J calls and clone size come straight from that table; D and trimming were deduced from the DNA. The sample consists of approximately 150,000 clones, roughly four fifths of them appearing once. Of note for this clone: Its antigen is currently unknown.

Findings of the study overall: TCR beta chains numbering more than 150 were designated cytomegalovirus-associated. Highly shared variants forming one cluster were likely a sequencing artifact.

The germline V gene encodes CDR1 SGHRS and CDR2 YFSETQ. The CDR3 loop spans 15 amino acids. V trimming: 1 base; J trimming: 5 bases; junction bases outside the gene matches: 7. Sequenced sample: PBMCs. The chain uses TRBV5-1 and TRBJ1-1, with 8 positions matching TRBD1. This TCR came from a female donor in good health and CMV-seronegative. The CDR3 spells CASSLIGRGQTEAFF. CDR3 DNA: TGCGCCAGCAGCTTGATAGGCAGGGGGCAAACTGAAGCTTTCTTT.